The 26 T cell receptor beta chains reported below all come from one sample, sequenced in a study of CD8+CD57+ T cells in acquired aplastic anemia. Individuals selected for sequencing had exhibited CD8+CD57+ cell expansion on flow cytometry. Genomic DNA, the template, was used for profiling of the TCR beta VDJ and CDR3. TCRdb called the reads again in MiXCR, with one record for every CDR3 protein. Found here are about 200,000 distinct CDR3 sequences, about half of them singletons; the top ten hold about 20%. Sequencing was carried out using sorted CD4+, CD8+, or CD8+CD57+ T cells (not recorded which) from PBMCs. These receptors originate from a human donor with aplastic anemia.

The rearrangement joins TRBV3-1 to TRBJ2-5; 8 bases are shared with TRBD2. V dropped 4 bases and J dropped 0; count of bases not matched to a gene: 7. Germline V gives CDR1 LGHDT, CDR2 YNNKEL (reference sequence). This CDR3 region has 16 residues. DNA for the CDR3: TGTGCCAGCAGCCTACGGGGGGGTCAAAACCAAGAGACCCAGTACTTC. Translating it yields CASSLRGGQNQETQYF.

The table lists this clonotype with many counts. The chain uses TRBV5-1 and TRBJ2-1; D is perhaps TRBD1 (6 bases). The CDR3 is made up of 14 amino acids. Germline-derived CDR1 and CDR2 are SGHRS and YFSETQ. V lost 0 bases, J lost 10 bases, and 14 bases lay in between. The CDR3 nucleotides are TGCGCCAGCAGCTTGGTCCAGGGGCCTGGCGAGCAGTTCTTC. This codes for CASSLVQGPGEQFF.

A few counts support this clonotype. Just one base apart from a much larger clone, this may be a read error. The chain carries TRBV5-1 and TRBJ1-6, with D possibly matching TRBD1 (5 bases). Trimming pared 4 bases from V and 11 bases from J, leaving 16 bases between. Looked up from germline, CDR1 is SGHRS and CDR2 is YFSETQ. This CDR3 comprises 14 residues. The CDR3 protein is CASSLQGSDPPLHF. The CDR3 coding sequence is TGCGCCAGCAGCCTCCAGGGATCCGATCCACCCCTCCACTTT.

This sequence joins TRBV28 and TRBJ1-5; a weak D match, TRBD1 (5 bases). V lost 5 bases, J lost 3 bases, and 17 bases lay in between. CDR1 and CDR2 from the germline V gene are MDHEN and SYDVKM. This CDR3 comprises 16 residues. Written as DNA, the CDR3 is TGTGCCAGCAGTACCCCTGGGGGGACGGACAATCAGCCCCAGCATTTT. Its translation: CASSTPGGTDNQPQHF.

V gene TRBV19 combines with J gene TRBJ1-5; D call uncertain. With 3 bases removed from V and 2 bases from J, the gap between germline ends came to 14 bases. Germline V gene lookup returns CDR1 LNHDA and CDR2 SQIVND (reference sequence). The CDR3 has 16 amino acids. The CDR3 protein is CASSIIPRARNQPQHF. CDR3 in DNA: TGTGCCAGTAGTATTATCCCACGGGCTCGCAATCAGCCCCAGCATTTT.

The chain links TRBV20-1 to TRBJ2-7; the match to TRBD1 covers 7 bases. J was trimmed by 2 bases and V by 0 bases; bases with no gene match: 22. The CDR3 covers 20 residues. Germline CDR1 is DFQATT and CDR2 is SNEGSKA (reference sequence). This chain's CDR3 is CSAREPPEDPRRQGPYEQYF. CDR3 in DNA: TGCAGTGCTAGAGAACCGCCTGAGGATCCTCGCAGACAGGGTCCCTACGAGCAGTACTTC.

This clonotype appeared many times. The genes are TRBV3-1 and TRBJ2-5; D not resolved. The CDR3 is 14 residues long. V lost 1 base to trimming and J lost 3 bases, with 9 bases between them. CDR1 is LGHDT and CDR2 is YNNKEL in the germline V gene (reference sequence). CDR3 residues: CASSQVARKETQYF. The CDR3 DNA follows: TGTGCCAGCAGCCAAGTTGCCCGGAAAGAGACCCAGTACTTC.

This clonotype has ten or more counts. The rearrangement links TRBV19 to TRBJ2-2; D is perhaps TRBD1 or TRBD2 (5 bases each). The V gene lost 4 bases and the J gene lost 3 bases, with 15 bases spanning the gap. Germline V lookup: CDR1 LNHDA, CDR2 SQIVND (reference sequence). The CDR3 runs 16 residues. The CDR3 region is CASSRGTIGDTGELFF. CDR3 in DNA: TGTGCCAGTAGTAGGGGGACCATTGGCGACACCGGGGAGCTGTTTTTT.

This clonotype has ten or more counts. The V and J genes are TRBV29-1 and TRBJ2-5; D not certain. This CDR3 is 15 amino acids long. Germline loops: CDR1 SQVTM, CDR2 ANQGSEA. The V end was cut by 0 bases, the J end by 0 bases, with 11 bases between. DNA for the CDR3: TGCAGCGTTGAAGATTGGCCAGGAGACCAAGAGACCCAGTACTTC. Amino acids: CSVEDWPGDQETQYF.

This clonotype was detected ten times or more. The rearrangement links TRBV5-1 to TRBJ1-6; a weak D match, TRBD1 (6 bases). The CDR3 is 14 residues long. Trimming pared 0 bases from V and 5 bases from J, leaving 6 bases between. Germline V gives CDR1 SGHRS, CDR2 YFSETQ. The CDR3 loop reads CASSLGDNNSPLHF. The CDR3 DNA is TGCGCCAGCAGCTTGGGGGACAATAATTCACCCCTCCACTTT.

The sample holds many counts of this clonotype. The CDR3 reads CASSSTDRENQPQHF. The CDR3 DNA reads TGTGCCAGCAGCAGTACGGACAGAGAAAATCAGCCCCAGCATTTT. This sequence joins TRBV5-6 and TRBJ1-5; a possible D gene is TRBD1 (6 bases). This CDR3 contains 15 residues. The germline V gene has CDR1 SGHDT and CDR2 YYEEEE. V lost 4 bases and J 4 bases, leaving 15 bases between the germline ends.

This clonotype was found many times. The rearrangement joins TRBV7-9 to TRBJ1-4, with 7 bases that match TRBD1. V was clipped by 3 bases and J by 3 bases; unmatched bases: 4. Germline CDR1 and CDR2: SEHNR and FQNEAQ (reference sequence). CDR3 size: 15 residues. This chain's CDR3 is CASSFGQASNEKLFF. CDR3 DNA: TGTGCCAGCAGCTTCGGACAGGCCTCTAATGAAAAACTGTTTTTT.

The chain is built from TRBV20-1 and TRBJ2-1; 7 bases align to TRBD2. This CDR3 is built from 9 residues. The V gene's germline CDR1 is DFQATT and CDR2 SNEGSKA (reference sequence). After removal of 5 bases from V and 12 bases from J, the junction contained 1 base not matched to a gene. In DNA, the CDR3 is TGCAGTGCTTGGGGGGGGCAGTTCTTC. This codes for CSAWGGQFF.

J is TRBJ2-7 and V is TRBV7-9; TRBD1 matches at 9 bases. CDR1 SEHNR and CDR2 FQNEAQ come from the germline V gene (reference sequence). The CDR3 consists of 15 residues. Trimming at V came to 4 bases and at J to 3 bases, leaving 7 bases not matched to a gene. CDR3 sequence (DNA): TGTGCCAGCAGCTCCCCCGGGACAGGGAGCTACGAGCAGTACTTC. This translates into CASSSPGTGSYEQYF. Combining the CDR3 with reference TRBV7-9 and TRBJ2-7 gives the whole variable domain DTGVSQNPRHKITKRGQNVTFRCDPISEHNRLYWYRQTLGQGPEFLTYFQNEAQLEKSRLLSDRFSAERPKGSFSTLEIQRTEQGDSAMYLCASSSPGTGSYEQYFGPGTRLTVT.

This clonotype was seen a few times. DNA for the CDR3: TGTGCCAGCAGCTTAGGTCTCGGTAGGGGCCAATCTGGAAACACCATATATTTT. Its translation: CASSLGLGRGQSGNTIYF. This chain uses TRBV7-6 with TRBJ1-3; a weak D match, TRBD1 (5 bases). The ends were cut back, 1 base at V and 1 base at J, with 17 bases in the middle. The V gene's germline CDR1 is SGHVS and CDR2 FNYEAQ. CDR3 length equals 18 residues.

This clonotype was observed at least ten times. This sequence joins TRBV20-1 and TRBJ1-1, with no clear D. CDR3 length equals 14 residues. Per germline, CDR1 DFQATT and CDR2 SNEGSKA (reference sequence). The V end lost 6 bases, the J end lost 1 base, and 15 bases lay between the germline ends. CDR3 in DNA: TGCAGTGCCAAGCCGATTTCGGGGAACACTGAAGCTTTCTTT. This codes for CSAKPISGNTEAFF.

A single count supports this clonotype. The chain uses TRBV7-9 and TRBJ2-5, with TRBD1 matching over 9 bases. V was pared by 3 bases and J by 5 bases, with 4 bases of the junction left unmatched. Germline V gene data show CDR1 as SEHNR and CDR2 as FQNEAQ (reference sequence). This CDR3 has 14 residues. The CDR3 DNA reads TGTGCCAGCAGCTTTACAGGGGGCGACGAGACCCAGTACTTC. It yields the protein CASSFTGGDETQYF.

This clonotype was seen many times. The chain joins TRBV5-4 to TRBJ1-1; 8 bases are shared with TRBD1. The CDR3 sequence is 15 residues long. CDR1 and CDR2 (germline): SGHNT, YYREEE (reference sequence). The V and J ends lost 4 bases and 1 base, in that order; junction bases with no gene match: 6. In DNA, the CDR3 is TGTGCCAGCAGCGCGGACAGGGCCACGAACACTGAAGCTTTCTTT. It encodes CASSADRATNTEAFF.

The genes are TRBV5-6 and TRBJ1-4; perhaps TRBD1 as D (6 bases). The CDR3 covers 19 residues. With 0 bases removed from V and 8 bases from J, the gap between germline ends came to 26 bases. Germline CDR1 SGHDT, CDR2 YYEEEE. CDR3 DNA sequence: TGTGCCAGCAGCTTGGCCCAGGCCAGGGGATTTCGGGAAGGCGAAAAACTGTTTTTT. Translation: CASSLAQARGFREGEKLFF.

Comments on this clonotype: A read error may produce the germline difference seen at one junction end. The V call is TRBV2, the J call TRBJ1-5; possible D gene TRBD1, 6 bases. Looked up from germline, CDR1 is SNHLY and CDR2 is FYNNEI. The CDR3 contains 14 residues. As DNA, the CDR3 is TGTGCCAGCAGCCCACTTGACAGGAGGCAGCCCCAGCACTTT. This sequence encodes CASSPLDRRQPQHF.

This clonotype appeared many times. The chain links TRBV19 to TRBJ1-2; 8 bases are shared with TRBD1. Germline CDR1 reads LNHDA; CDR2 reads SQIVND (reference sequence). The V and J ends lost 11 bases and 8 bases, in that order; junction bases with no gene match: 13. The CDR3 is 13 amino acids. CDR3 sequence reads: CAVWDTDRGGYTF. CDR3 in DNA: TGTGCCGTTTGGGATACCGACAGGGGAGGCTACACCTTC. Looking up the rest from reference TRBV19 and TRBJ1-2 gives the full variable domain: DGGITQSPKYLFRKEGQNVTLSCEQNLNHDAMYWYRQDPGQGLRLIYYSQIVNDFQKGDIAEGYSVSREKKESFPLTVTSAQKNPTAFYLCAVWDTDRGGYTFGSGTRLTVV.

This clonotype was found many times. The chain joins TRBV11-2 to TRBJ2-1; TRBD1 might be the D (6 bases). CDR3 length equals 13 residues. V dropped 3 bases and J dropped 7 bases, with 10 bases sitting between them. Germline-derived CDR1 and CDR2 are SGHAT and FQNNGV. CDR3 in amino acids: CASSLGTKNEQFF. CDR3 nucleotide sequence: TGTGCCAGCAGCTTGGGGACAAAGAATGAGCAGTTCTTC.

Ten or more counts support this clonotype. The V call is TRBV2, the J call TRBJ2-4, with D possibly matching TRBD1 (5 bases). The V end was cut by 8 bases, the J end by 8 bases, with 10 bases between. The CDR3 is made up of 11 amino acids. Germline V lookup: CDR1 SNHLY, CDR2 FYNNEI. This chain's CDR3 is CASGRDDIQYF. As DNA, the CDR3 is TGTGCCAGCGGCAGGGATGACATTCAGTACTTC.

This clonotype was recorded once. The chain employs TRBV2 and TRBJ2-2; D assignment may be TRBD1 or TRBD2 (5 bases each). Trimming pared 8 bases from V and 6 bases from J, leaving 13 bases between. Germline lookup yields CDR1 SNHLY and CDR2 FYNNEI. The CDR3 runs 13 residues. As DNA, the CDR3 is TGTGCCAGCGGGACGTATGGTGCCGGGGAGCTGTTTTTT. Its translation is CASGTYGAGELFF.

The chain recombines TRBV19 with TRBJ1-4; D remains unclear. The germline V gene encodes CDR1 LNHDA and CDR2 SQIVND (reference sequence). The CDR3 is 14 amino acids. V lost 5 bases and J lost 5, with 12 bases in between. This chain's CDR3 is CASSGRGTNEKLFF. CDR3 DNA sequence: TGTGCCAGTAGTGGGAGAGGAACGAATGAAAAACTGTTTTTT. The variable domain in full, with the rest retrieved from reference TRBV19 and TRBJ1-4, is DGGITQSPKYLFRKEGQNVTLSCEQNLNHDAMYWYRQDPGQGLRLIYYSQIVNDFQKGDIAEGYSVSREKKESFPLTVTSAQKNPTAFYLCASSGRGTNEKLFFGSGTQLSVL.

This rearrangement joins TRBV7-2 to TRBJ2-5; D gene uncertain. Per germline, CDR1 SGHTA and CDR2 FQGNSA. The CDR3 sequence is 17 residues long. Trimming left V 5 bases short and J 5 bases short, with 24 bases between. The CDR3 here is CASSPRVAALPMETQYF. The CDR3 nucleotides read TGTGCCAGCAGCCCCCGGGTGGCTGCGCTCCCCATGGAGACCCAGTACTTC. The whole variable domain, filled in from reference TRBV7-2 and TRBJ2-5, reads GAGVSQSPSNKVTEKGKDVELRCDPISGHTALYWYRQSLGQGLEFLIYFQGNSAPDKSGLPSDRFSAERTGGSVSTLTIQRTQQEDSAVYLCASSPRVAALPMETQYFGPGTRLLVL.